The clone carrying this T cell receptor (beta chain) was found many times. Its specificity is unknown. These data are taken from a study of immune heterogeneity within non-small cell lung tumors. Findings and caveats of the study: Between one patient and another, high-frequency T-cell receptor beta clonotypes were largely distinct.

Losses at the gene ends were 0 bases for V and 5 bases for J; bases not matched to a gene: 5. Germline V gene sequence: CDR1 MNHEY, CDR2 SVGAGI. The CDR3 sequence is 15 residues long. TCR beta CDR3 regions came from multiplex PCR with 32 forward V and 13 reverse J primers. TCRdb used MiXCR to reprocess the multiplex PCR reads, holding one entry per CDR3 protein. The sample has 15,000 or so distinct CDR3 sequences, over 25% seen once. Genomic DNA extracted from bulk tumor tissue served as template. A total of 600 ng was used per sample. Multiple widely separated biopsies were taken from each primary tumor at surgery. Enrolled individuals presented with untreated, newly diagnosed non-small cell lung cancer and received curative surgery.

The material sequenced was lung tumor tissue. The sequence came from a man aged 35 to 55 with non-small cell lung cancer. The V call is TRBV6-5, the J call TRBJ1-2; the match to TRBD1 covers 8 bases. This chain's CDR3 is CASSYSDRVYYGYTF. CDR3 sequence (DNA): TGTGCCAGCAGTTACTCGGACAGGGTTTATTATGGCTACACCTTC.